The 21 T cell receptor beta chains given below trace back to one sample, sequenced in a study of blood T cell repertoires in COVID-19. Produced via immunoSEQ multiplex PCR; TCRdb's table is partial and in-frame only. This table has tens of thousands of clones, 82% appearing once. Sequencing input: peripheral blood. The receptors originated from an elderly man with active COVID-19.

This clone was seen just once. The rearrangement uses TRBV20-1 and TRBJ1-2; D may be TRBD1 (6 bases). Trimming removed 3 bases at V and 5 bases at J, with 19 bases between. This CDR3 comprises 15 residues. Germline CDR1 and CDR2: DFQATT and SNEGSKA (reference sequence). This CDR3 reads CSASGGSKGTYGYTF. CDR3 nucleotide sequence: TGCAGTGCTAGTGGGGGGAGTAAGGGGACATATGGCTACACCTTC.

The V call is TRBV20-1, the J call TRBJ1-2; D is unclear. There are 11 residues in the CDR3. The V gene's germline CDR1 is DFQATT and CDR2 SNEGSKA (reference sequence). V gave up 2 bases and J gave up 5 bases, with 6 bases separating them. DNA for the CDR3: TGCAGTGCTAGACAGGATTATGGCTACACCTTC. Translated, it gives CSARQDYGYTF.

CDR3 nucleotides: TGTGCCAGCAGTGGCGGGGGCCAGCGCACAGATACGCAGTATTTT. It specifies CASSGGGQRTDTQYF. The rearrangement joins TRBV6-2 or TRBV6-3 to TRBJ2-3; weak D call: TRBD2 (7 bases). Trimming took off 5 bases at V and 1 base at J, with 13 bases between the two ends. The CDR3 length is 15 residues. Germline V CDR1 and CDR2: MNHEY, SVGEGT.

The chain carries TRBV29-1 and TRBJ1-5, with a weak D call TRBD1 (5 bases). The CDR3 loop spans 14 amino acids. The germline gives CDR1 SQVTM, CDR2 ANQGSEA. V lost 4 bases and J 4 bases, leaving 14 bases between the germline ends. This CDR3 reads CSVGGVQDNQPQHF. DNA for the CDR3: TGCAGCGTTGGGGGGGTACAGGATAATCAGCCCCAGCATTTT.

The chain links TRBV7-9 to TRBJ2-1; D is possibly TRBD2 (5 bases). This CDR3 contains 12 residues. The ends were cut back, 5 bases at V and 8 bases at J, with 10 bases in the middle. The germline CDR1 and CDR2 sequences are SEHNR and FQNEAQ (reference sequence). CDR3 nucleotides: TGTGCCAGCAGCCGGGGTACTTATGAGCAGTTCTTC. It yields the protein CASSRGTYEQFF.

The rearrangement joins TRBV5-1 to TRBJ1-1; 8 bases line up with TRBD1. Germline trimming cut 1 base from V and 3 bases from J; bases unmatched to any gene: 2. Germline CDR1 reads SGHRS; CDR2 reads YFSETQ. The CDR3 sequence is 14 residues long. The CDR3 DNA sequence: TGCGCCAGCAGCTTGACAGGGGGGGACACTGAAGCTTTCTTT. Its translation: CASSLTGGDTEAFF.

V usage is TRBV30 and J usage is TRBJ2-7; 9 bases fit TRBD1. Germline CDR1 and CDR2: GTSNPN and SVGIG (reference sequence). CDR3 length: 13 residues. Germline trimming cut 1 base from V and 2 bases from J; bases unmatched to any gene: 0. For the CDR3, the DNA is TGTGCCTGGAGTGGACAGGGGGCCTACGAGCAGTACTTC. This gives the protein CAWSGQGAYEQYF.

This chain joins TRBV7-8 and TRBJ1-3; D unresolved. Trimming left V 4 bases short and J 3 bases short, with 13 bases between. The CDR3 consists of 15 residues. Germline CDR1 and CDR2: SGHVS and FQNEAQ. The CDR3: CASSSLRTVGNTIYF. The CDR3 DNA reads TGTGCCAGCAGCTCGCTCCGAACGGTTGGAAACACCATATATTTT.

V gene TRBV5-4 combines with J gene TRBJ2-2, with 9 bases matching TRBD2. Unmatched junction bases numbered 7, after V lost 3 bases and J lost 7 bases. The CDR3 totals 15 residues. The germline V gene has CDR1 SGHNT and CDR2 YYREEE (reference sequence). Written as DNA, the CDR3 is TGTGCCAGCAGCTCCTCGGGACTAGCAAACGGGGAGCTGTTTTTT. Protein product: CASSSSGLANGELFF.

The chain recombines TRBV7-2 with TRBJ1-6; TRBD1 matches 7 bases. Germline assignment: CDR1 SGHTA and CDR2 FQGNSA. J was trimmed by 5 bases and V by 5 bases; bases with no gene match: 9. This CDR3 spans 16 amino acids. The CDR3 reads CASSPRTGTNNSPLHF. The CDR3 DNA reads as TGTGCCAGCAGCCCCCGGACAGGAACGAATAATTCACCCCTCCACTTT.

The chain carries TRBV4-3 and TRBJ2-7; weak D call: TRBD2 (7 bases). Germline values: CDR1 LGHNA, CDR2 YSLEER. Trimming pared 1 base from V and 7 bases from J, leaving 17 bases between. The CDR3 sequence is 15 residues long. The CDR3: CASSQAHGGGVEQYF. The CDR3 DNA reads as TGCGCCAGCAGCCAAGCTCATGGGGGGGGCGTTGAGCAGTACTTC.

In this sample, this clone turned up once. CDR3 nucleotide sequence: TGTGCCAGCAGCTTGGGTCACTCCGGGGGGTCCTACGAGCAGTACTTC. Its translation: CASSLGHSGGSYEQYF. V gene TRBV5-6 combines with J gene TRBJ2-7; 7 nucleotides line up with TRBD2. The trim removed 0 bases at V and 1 base at J, leaving 7 bases unmatched. The CDR3 has 16 amino acids. Germline V gives CDR1 SGHDT, CDR2 YYEEEE.

The chain couples TRBV5-6 to TRBJ2-7, with D unclear. V lost 3 bases and J lost 4, with 17 bases in between. The CDR3 is 15 residues long. From germline, CDR1 is SGHDT and CDR2 YYEEEE. The CDR3: CASSSPPFSPYEQYF. The CDR3 nucleotides read TGTGCCAGCAGCTCTCCCCCTTTCTCTCCTTACGAGCAGTACTTC. The full variable domain, completed using reference TRBV5-6 and TRBJ2-7, is DAGVTQSPTHLIKTRGQQVTLRCSPKSGHDTVSWYQQALGQGPQFIFQYYEEEERQRGNFPDRFSGHQFPNYSSELNVNALLLGDSALYLCASSSPPFSPYEQYFGPGTRLTVT.

This rearrangement joins TRBV4-2 to TRBJ2-7, with D maybe TRBD1 (6 bases). V gave up 4 bases and J gave up 6 bases, with 19 bases separating them. The germline V gene encodes CDR1 LGHNA and CDR2 YNFKEQ. This CDR3 contains 15 residues. In DNA, the CDR3 is TGTGCCAGCAGCCGAAGCTTGACGGGACAAAGCGAGCAGTACTTC. Its protein is CASSRSLTGQSEQYF.

The chain carries TRBV5-1 and TRBJ2-5; D might be TRBD2 (6 bases). The CDR3 extends over 14 amino acids. With 4 bases removed from V and 5 bases from J, the gap between germline ends came to 15 bases. Germline CDR1 SGHRS, CDR2 YFSETQ. Here the CDR3 DNA reads TGCGCCAGCAGCCGGGGGACGAAAGGGGAGACCCAGTACTTC. It codes for CASSRGTKGETQYF.

The chain combines TRBV27 with TRBJ2-3; 7 bases are shared with TRBD2. Germline CDR1 is MNHEY and CDR2 is SMNVEV (reference sequence). The trim removed 3 bases at V and 0 bases at J, leaving 6 bases unmatched. The CDR3 loop spans 16 amino acids. For the CDR3, the DNA is TGTGCCAGCAGTTTGGAGCGGGGAACTAGCACAGATACGCAGTATTTT. This sequence encodes CASSLERGTSTDTQYF.

This chain connects TRBV5-5 to TRBJ1-5, with 9 bases fitting TRBD1. Germline lookup yields CDR1 SGHKS and CDR2 YYEKEE (reference sequence). The CDR3 covers 14 residues. Losses at the gene ends were 3 bases for V and 5 bases for J; bases not matched to a gene: 3. The CDR3 reads CASSWGQGDQPQHF. The DNA of the CDR3 is TGTGCCAGCAGCTGGGGACAGGGTGATCAGCCCCAGCATTTT.

This chain connects TRBV7-2 to TRBJ2-7; weak D call: TRBD1 (5 bases). Per the germline V gene, CDR1 is SGHTA and CDR2 is FQGNSA. Trimming removed 0 bases at V and 6 bases at J, with 15 bases between. This CDR3 comprises 15 residues. The chain's CDR3 is CASSLARSRVGEQYF. CDR3 nucleotide sequence: TGTGCCAGCAGCTTAGCCCGGTCCAGGGTTGGCGAGCAGTACTTC.

The chain recombines TRBV5-4 with TRBJ2-2; 10 bases align to TRBD1. J lost 1 base, V lost 6 bases, and 3 bases had no gene match. CDR3 length: 15 amino acids. From germline, CDR1 is SGHNT and CDR2 YYREEE (reference sequence). CDR3 in amino acids: CASKGQGRNTGELFF. The CDR3 DNA is TGTGCCAGCAAGGGACAGGGGAGGAACACCGGGGAGCTGTTTTTT.

This clone was picked up a small number of times. The chain carries TRBV18 and TRBJ2-3, with 8 bases identical to TRBD2. This CDR3 has 15 amino acids. Germline V gene data show CDR1 as KGHSH and CDR2 as LQKENI. After removal of 3 bases from V and 0 bases from J, the junction contained 2 bases not matched to a gene. CDR3 sequence (DNA): TGTGCCAGCTCACCGGGACTAGGGAGCACAGATACGCAGTATTTT. As protein: CASSPGLGSTDTQYF.

The chain has TRBV6-1 and TRBJ2-5; D unresolved. The germline V gene encodes CDR1 MNHNS and CDR2 SASEGT. The ends were cut back, 1 base at V and 3 bases at J, with 6 bases in the middle. The CDR3 has 13 residues. The chain's CDR3 is CASSEVSEETQYF. The CDR3 DNA sequence: TGTGCCAGCAGTGAAGTTTCAGAAGAGACCCAGTACTTC.